This T cell receptor beta chain was documented in a study of molecular identifiers for immune sequencing clone quantification. Each CDR3 protein gets one entry after TCRdb re-called the PCR reads with MiXCR. The table has just over 95,000 distinct CDR3 sequences, around 24% seen once. There are 12 residues in the CDR3. Germline assignment: CDR1 PRHDT and CDR2 FYEKMQ (reference sequence). V lost 1 base and J 11 bases, leaving 10 bases between the germline ends. The rearrangement uses TRBV13 and TRBJ2-3; D gene unclear. The sequencing input was naive CD8+ T cells from blood, with Jurkat cell RNA spiked in. The subset: FACS-sorted CD8+CD4-CCR7+CD45RA+ naive T cells. The clonotype was recovered from a human donor in good health. Some libraries in this study had Jurkat cell RNA spiked in. CDR3 amino acids: CASSLAGKEQYF. The CDR3 DNA reads TGTGCCAGCAGCTTAGCCGGAAAGGAGCAGTATTTT. The variable domain in full, completed from reference TRBV13 and TRBJ2-3, reads AAGVIQSPRHLIKEKRETATLKCYPIPRHDTVYWYQQGPGQDPQFLISFYEKMQSDKGSIPDRFSAQQFSDYHSELNMSSLELGDSALYFCASSLAGKEQYFGPGTRLTVL.